The rows below give T cell receptor beta chains drawn from one sample of a study of cytotoxic CD8 clonotypes in ibrutinib-treated CLL. The repertoire was sequenced with immunoSEQ multiplex PCR; TCRdb's copy has only in-frame clones and lacks some. The sample carries 5,500 to 7,500 clones, about four fifths recorded once. The sequences come from PBMCs, collected before ibrutinib treatment. Source of these receptors: a human donor with chronic lymphocytic leukemia. Both conserved end residues are part of each CDR3. A D gene is named only where the DNA matches it firmly. Rows may omit the clone size; those that give it use once, few, many or a size class.

clone size: NA; D gene: TRBD2; V gene: TRBV9; J gene: TRBJ2-5; CDR3 DNA: TGTGCCAGCAGCGTTGGGGTTCGTACTAGCGGAATACAAGAGACCCAGTACTTC; CDR3 protein: CASSVGVRTSGIQETQYF
clone size: NA; D gene: NA; V gene: TRBV7-2; J gene: TRBJ2-1; CDR3 DNA: TGTGCCAGCAGTCTATCACAGGGTTATGAGCAGTTCTTC; CDR3 protein: CASSLSQGYEQFF
clone size: NA; D gene: TRBD2; V gene: TRBV15; J gene: TRBJ2-5; CDR3 DNA: TGTGCCACCAGCGGGACTAGACGAGGAGAGACCCAGTACTTC; CDR3 protein: CATSGTRRGETQYF
clone size: NA; D gene: NA; V gene: TRBV5-4; J gene: TRBJ2-5; CDR3 DNA: TGTGCCAGCAGCTTGGATCAGCAAGAGACCCAGTACTTC; CDR3 protein: CASSLDQQETQYF
clone size: NA; D gene: TRBD2; V gene: TRBV2; J gene: TRBJ2-1; CDR3 DNA: TGTGCCACCGATGGGGCGGGAGCGAACAATGAGCAGTTCTTC; CDR3 protein: CATDGAGANNEQFF
clone size: NA; D gene: NA; V gene: TRBV7-8; J gene: TRBJ2-3; CDR3 DNA: TGTGCCAGCAGCCTTGGAGGACGGACAGCCATGGTCGGTACGCAGTATTTT; CDR3 protein: CASSLGGRTAMVGTQYF
clone size: NA; D gene: NA; V gene: TRBV30; J gene: TRBJ2-7; CDR3 DNA: TGTGCCTGGAGTGTATCGGCCTACGAGCAGTACTTC; CDR3 protein: CAWSVSAYEQYF
clone size: few; D gene: TRBD1; V gene: TRBV14; J gene: TRBJ1-2; CDR3 DNA: TGTGCCAGCAGCTGGGACAGACGGGGCTACACCTTC; CDR3 protein: CASSWDRRGYTF
clone size: NA; D gene: NA; V gene: TRBV9; J gene: TRBJ1-2; CDR3 DNA: TGTGCCAGCAGCGTAGATGGCCTCGGAGGCTACACCTTC; CDR3 protein: CASSVDGLGGYTF
clone size: NA; D gene: NA; V gene: TRBV6-6; J gene: TRBJ1-1; CDR3 DNA: TGTGCCAGCAGTTACGGCGGGATGAACACTGAAGCTTTCTTT; CDR3 protein: CASSYGGMNTEAFF
clone size: once; D gene: NA; V gene: TRBV7-8; J gene: TRBJ1-2; CDR3 DNA: TGTGCCAGCAGCTTAGGGGTTGGAGCCCTCTATGGCTACACCTTC; CDR3 protein: CASSLGVGALYGYTF
clone size: NA; D gene: TRBD1; V gene: TRBV5-6; J gene: TRBJ2-1; CDR3 DNA: TGTGCCAGCAGCCTAATCGGGACAGGCAATGAGCAGTTCTTC; CDR3 protein: CASSLIGTGNEQFF
clone size: NA; D gene: TRBD1; V gene: TRBV2; J gene: TRBJ1-5; CDR3 DNA: TGTGCCAGCAGTGGAAACAGGGGTACCAATCAGCCCCAGCATTTT; CDR3 protein: CASSGNRGTNQPQHF
clone size: NA; D gene: NA; V gene: TRBV15; J gene: TRBJ1-2; CDR3 DNA: TGTGCCACCAGCGAGGGCCATAGTCCTCAGGGGCAAGGAGGCTACACCTTC; CDR3 protein: CATSEGHSPQGQGGYTF
clone size: NA; D gene: NA; V gene: TRBV20-1; J gene: TRBJ1-1; CDR3 DNA: TGCAGTGCTAGGGACTTCACTGAAGCTTTCTTT; CDR3 protein: CSARDFTEAFF
clone size: few; D gene: NA; V gene: TRBV6-5; J gene: TRBJ1-1; CDR3 DNA: TGTGCCAGCAGTTACTCTCACGGAGGGAACACTGAAGCTTTCTTT; CDR3 protein: CASSYSHGGNTEAFF
clone size: NA; D gene: NA; V gene: TRBV11-2; J gene: TRBJ2-7; CDR3 DNA: TGTGCCAGCAGCCGGGGACTGGGGTACGAGCAGTACTTC; CDR3 protein: CASSRGLGYEQYF
clone size: NA; D gene: NA; V gene: TRBV7-9; J gene: TRBJ1-1; CDR3 DNA: TGTGCCAGCAGCCCCGATGGGAACACTGAAGCTTTCTTT; CDR3 protein: CASSPDGNTEAFF